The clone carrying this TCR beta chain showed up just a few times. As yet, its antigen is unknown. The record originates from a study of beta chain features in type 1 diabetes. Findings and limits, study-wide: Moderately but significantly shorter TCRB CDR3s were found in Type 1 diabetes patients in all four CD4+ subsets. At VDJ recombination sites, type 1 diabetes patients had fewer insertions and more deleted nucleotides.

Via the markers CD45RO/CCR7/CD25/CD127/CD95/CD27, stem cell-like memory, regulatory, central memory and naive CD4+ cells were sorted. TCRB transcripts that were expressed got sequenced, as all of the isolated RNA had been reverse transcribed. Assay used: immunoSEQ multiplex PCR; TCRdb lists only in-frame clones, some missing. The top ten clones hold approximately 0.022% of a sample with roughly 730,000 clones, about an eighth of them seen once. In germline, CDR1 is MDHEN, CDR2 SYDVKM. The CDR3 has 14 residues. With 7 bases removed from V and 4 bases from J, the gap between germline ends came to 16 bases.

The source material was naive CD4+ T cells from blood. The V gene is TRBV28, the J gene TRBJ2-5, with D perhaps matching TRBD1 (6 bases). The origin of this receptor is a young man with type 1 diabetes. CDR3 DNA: TGTGCCAGCACCTCCTCAGGGGATGGAGAGACCCAGTACTTC. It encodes CASTSSGDGETQYF.